Only a few counts were recorded for the clone carrying this TCR beta chain. The antigen remains undetermined. With the ViraFEST assay, the study expanded antigen-specific CD4+ T cells using viral peptide pools, then sequenced them. Following 10 days of culture, CD4+ T cells were isolated. Vaccine recipients had no previous SARS-CoV-2 infection; their nucleocapsid antibodies were negative. On days 3 and 7, fresh IL-2 medium replaced half the medium. The V gene lost 7 bases and the J gene lost 5 bases, with 17 bases spanning the gap. Per germline, CDR1 SEHNR and CDR2 FQNEAQ (reference sequence). This CDR3 contains 14 residues. Libraries were prepared by immunoSEQ multiplex PCR; TCRdb keeps only in-frame clonotypes and omits some of them. The sample records roughly 65,000 clones, about 72% being singletons. The source of the sample is a study of vaccination effects on CD4 cells after COVID-19. The study's findings and limits: The study had few convalescent patients and no early post-infection timepoints.

This clonotype was sampled from a human donor who received a COVID-19 vaccine. V gene TRBV7-9 combines with J gene TRBJ1-2; D not certain. Here the sequenced sample was CD4+ T cells from PBMCs cultured with HCoV-NL63 spike peptides, taken before COVID-19 vaccination. The CDR3, as DNA: TGTGCCAGCACCTCGGCTGGGCAGCCTTATGGCTACACCTTC. It encodes CASTSAGQPYGYTF.